Following are 12 T cell receptor beta chains from one sample sequenced in a study of breast tumors, draining lymph nodes, adjacent tissues (TCRdb year 2016). The axillary draining lymph nodes of breast cancer patients were the source of the lymph node samples. The library was generated by multiplex PCR. Instrument used: Illumina HiSeq 2000. TCRdb itself trimmed the public reads at Q25 with fastp, ran MiXCR and retained productive beta chains. Every entry covers one CDR3 protein and lists the most common genes and DNA from its rows. In this sample the table shows about 89,000 distinct CDR3 sequences, over 25% of which occur a single time. The top ten clones comprise over 8% of the sample. The sample taken for sequencing was axillary lymph node tissue. The receptors come from a female donor with breast cancer. Some clones in this sample may be carry-over from other donors' samples.

V and J are TRBV9 and TRBJ2-3; no reliable D call. The germline V gene has CDR1 SGDLS and CDR2 YYNGEE. This CDR3 is 13 amino acids long. V was pared by 3 bases and J by 2 bases, with 7 bases between. The CDR3 DNA reads as TGTGCCAGCAGCGGACGCGTCACAGATACGCAGTATTTT. It specifies CASSGRVTDTQYF. The full variable domain, rest sourced from reference TRBV9 and TRBJ2-3, is DSGVTQTPKHLITATGQRVTLRCSPRSGDLSVYWYQQSLDQGLQFLIQYYNGEERAKGNILERFSAQQFPDLHSELNLSSLELGDSALYFCASSGRVTDTQYFGPGTRLTVL.

Details on this clonotype: A read error is possible here, since a much larger clone lies one base away. This CDR3 fails to terminate in the conserved phenylalanine or tryptophan, so it likely reflects a read error. V and J are TRBV19 and TRBJ2-4; maybe TRBD1 (5 bases). The CDR3 is 16 residues long. V was trimmed by 6 bases and J by 7 bases, leaving 22 bases between them. CDR1 LNHDA and CDR2 SQIVND come from the germline V gene (reference sequence). The CDR3 nucleotides read TGTGCCAGTAGCCTGGACGGACCGCTGGGGCGGAACATTCAGTACTCC. This translates into CASSLDGPLGRNIQYS.

The chain recombines TRBV4-3 with TRBJ1-1; no firm D call. The CDR3 has 14 amino acids. Trimming left V 0 bases short and J 3 bases short, with 8 bases between. From germline, CDR1 is LGHNA and CDR2 YSLEER. The CDR3 here is CASSQDRAHTEAFF. CDR3 nucleotide sequence: TGCGCCAGCAGCCAAGATAGGGCACACACTGAAGCTTTCTTT.

This clonotype came up many times. The CDR3 spells CASSLGSGSTYEQYF. As DNA, the CDR3 is TGTGCCAGCAGCTTAGGTAGCGGGAGCACCTACGAGCAGTACTTC. V usage is TRBV11-2 and J usage is TRBJ2-7, with 9 bases identical to TRBD2. CDR1 and CDR2 (germline): SGHAT, FQNNGV. The CDR3 has 15 amino acids. The J segment lost 2 bases and the V segment lost 1 base, leaving 3 bases of the junction unmatched.

This clonotype has at least ten counts. The V gene is TRBV20-1, the J gene TRBJ2-1; 9 bases align to TRBD1. Germline-derived CDR1 and CDR2 are DFQATT and SNEGSKA (reference sequence). V shed 0 bases, J shed 4 bases, and the junction held 4 bases outside the gene matches. The length of the CDR3 is 15 residues. The CDR3 sequence is CSAREGQGRYNEQFF. The CDR3 DNA reads as TGCAGTGCTAGAGAAGGACAGGGGAGATACAATGAGCAGTTCTTC.

The gene calls are TRBV2 and TRBJ1-2; D unresolved. The CDR3 totals 10 residues. V shed 6 bases and J shed 9 bases, with 8 bases lying between them. From germline, CDR1 is SNHLY and CDR2 FYNNEI. The CDR3 DNA is TGTGCCAGCAGCTCTGTCCGCTACACCTTC. This gives the protein CASSSVRYTF.

The chain combines TRBV7-9 with TRBJ2-5; D is possibly TRBD2 (6 bases). Trimming pared 8 bases from V and 1 base from J, leaving 8 bases between. This CDR3 is 12 amino acids long. Germline CDR1 reads SEHNR; CDR2 reads FQNEAQ (reference sequence). In nucleotides, the CDR3 is TGTGCCAGCCGGGACTCCCAAGAGACCCAGTACTTC. This sequence encodes CASRDSQETQYF.

This clonotype was picked up many times. CDR3 coding DNA: TGTGCCAGCAGTTTAGGAGTTAGCTACAATGAGCAGTTCTTC. Amino acids: CASSLGVSYNEQFF. This rearrangement joins TRBV12-3 or TRBV12-4 to TRBJ2-1; D is uncertain. Trimming pared 1 base from V and 3 bases from J, leaving 7 bases between. The CDR3 totals 14 residues.

Details on this clonotype: The CDR3 ends on some other residue instead of the conserved phenylalanine or tryptophan, so this is likely a read error. The chain joins TRBV12-3 or TRBV12-4 to TRBJ1-4, with D perhaps matching TRBD1 (5 bases). The CDR3 length is 14 residues. This CDR3 is CASGRTVGDEKLFS. The CDR3 DNA sequence: TGTGCCAGCGGACGAACGGTGGGGGATGAGAAACTGTTTTCT.

This chain links TRBV9 with TRBJ2-7; 7 bases are shared with TRBD1. The trim removed 0 bases at V and 8 bases at J, leaving 8 bases unmatched. This CDR3 spans 14 amino acids. Germline V gene lookup returns CDR1 SGDLS and CDR2 YYNGEE. CDR3 loop: CASSVGQGYGQQYF. The DNA for the CDR3 is TGTGCCAGCAGCGTAGGACAGGGCTACGGACAGCAGTACTTC.

Comment on this clonotype: This sequence may be a read error, since a much larger clone differs from it by one base. J is TRBJ2-1 and V is TRBV20-1, with 8 bases lining up with TRBD2. In germline, CDR1 is DFQATT, CDR2 SNEGSKA (reference sequence). This CDR3 comprises 14 residues. Trimming took 5 bases from V and 4 from J; bases not matched to a gene: 7. DNA of the CDR3: TGCAGTGCTGGGCGGGAGGTTTCTTACAATGAGCAGTTCTTC. Amino acids: CSAGREVSYNEQFF.

The chain couples TRBV12-3 or TRBV12-4 to TRBJ2-5; TRBD1 matches 9 bases. CDR3 length equals 18 residues. The trim removed 2 bases at V and 5 bases at J, leaving 15 bases unmatched. The CDR3 DNA is TGTGCCAGCAGTTTAATTCCGGGACAGGGTAGCCCAAGCGAGACCCAGTACTTC. It codes for CASSLIPGQGSPSETQYF.